Following are 27 T cell receptor beta chains from one sample sequenced in a study of control samples from healthy donors and cancer patients. Repertoires were generated with immunoSEQ multiplex PCR, while TCRdb's copy carries only in-frame clones and drops some. This table has some 65,000 clones, approximately 80% appearing once. The sequenced sample was PBMCs. These receptors came from a woman between 45 and 65 years old with lung cancer.

The chain couples TRBV19 to TRBJ1-4, with D perhaps matching TRBD1 (5 bases). Germline CDR1 LNHDA, CDR2 SQIVND (reference sequence). The CDR3 covers 17 residues. V was trimmed by 3 bases and J by 5 bases, leaving 19 bases between them. CDR3 protein: CASSIGGAARSNEKLFF. CDR3 DNA: TGTGCCAGTAGTATTGGCGGGGCAGCCCGTTCCAATGAAAAACTGTTTTTT.

This clone appeared a few times. This chain uses TRBV7-9 with TRBJ2-2; D call uncertain. The CDR3 covers 11 residues. The germline V gene encodes CDR1 SEHNR and CDR2 FQNEAQ (reference sequence). Trimming shortened V by 5 bases and J by 6 bases, and 4 bases separated the two germline ends. As DNA, the CDR3 is TGTGCCAGCAGCACCCCCGGGGAGCTGTTTTTT. It yields the protein CASSTPGELFF.

Here the CDR3 DNA reads TGCAGCGTGTGGGACAGGGGGAACACTGAAGCTTTCTTT. Its protein product is CSVWDRGNTEAFF. V is TRBV29-1 and J is TRBJ1-1; 10 nucleotides align to TRBD1. Germline CDR1 and CDR2: SQVTM and ANQGSEA. J lost 1 base, V lost 6 bases, and 2 bases had no gene match. CDR3 size: 13 residues.

The rearrangement joins TRBV11-2 to TRBJ1-2; D possibly corresponds to TRBD1 (6 bases). From germline, CDR1 is SGHAT and CDR2 FQNNGV. The CDR3 covers 16 residues. V lost 0 bases and J lost 2, with 13 bases in between. CDR3 DNA sequence: TGTGCCAGCAGCTTAGACCTGGGACAACTGAACTATGGCTACACCTTC. It is translated as CASSLDLGQLNYGYTF.

This chain joins TRBV10-2 and TRBJ1-5; D is undetermined. Trimming cost V 2 bases and J 4 bases, with 6 bases left between them. Germline-derived CDR1 and CDR2 are WSHSY and SAAADI. The CDR3 is 13 residues long. CDR3: CASSEGNNQPQHF. The DNA of the CDR3 is TGCGCCAGCAGTGAGGGGAATAATCAGCCCCAGCATTTT.

The J gene is TRBJ1-1, the V gene TRBV19; 7 positions agree with TRBD1. The CDR3 sequence is 15 residues long. Trimming removed 8 bases from V and 0 bases from J; junction bases left unmatched: 9. CDR1 is LNHDA and CDR2 is SQIVND in the germline V gene (reference sequence). The CDR3: CASETGSLMNTEAFF. CDR3 DNA sequence: TGTGCCAGTGAGACAGGGTCACTGATGAACACTGAAGCTTTCTTT.

The chain employs TRBV12-3 or TRBV12-4 and TRBJ2-2; TRBD2 agrees at 8 bases. This CDR3 region has 13 residues. Trimming cost V 6 bases and J 3 bases; bases outside gene matches: 0. CDR3 sequence: CASSGGDTGELFF. DNA for the CDR3: TGTGCCAGCAGCGGGGGGGACACCGGGGAGCTGTTTTTT.

The J gene is TRBJ1-2, the V gene TRBV2, with 9 bases that match TRBD1. V trimming: 7 bases; J trimming: 6 bases; junction bases outside the gene matches: 18. There are 17 residues in the CDR3. The germline V gene encodes CDR1 SNHLY and CDR2 FYNNEI. For the CDR3, the DNA is TGTGCCAGCACGATACATTTATCCGGGACAGGGAACGATGGCTACACCTTC. Translated, it gives CASTIHLSGTGNDGYTF.

V usage is TRBV7-9 and J usage is TRBJ1-2; D uncertain. The CDR3 covers 14 residues. Germline lookup yields CDR1 SEHNR and CDR2 FQNEAQ (reference sequence). With 5 bases removed from V and 3 bases from J, the gap between germline ends came to 13 bases. The CDR3 reads CASSRYPEHYGYTF. The CDR3 DNA reads as TGTGCCAGCAGCCGTTACCCGGAACACTATGGCTACACCTTC.

This clone appeared a few times. This chain connects TRBV27 to TRBJ1-6; TRBD1 matches at 10 bases. The CDR3 extends over 16 amino acids. Per the germline V gene, CDR1 is MNHEY and CDR2 is SMNVEV (reference sequence). The trim removed 6 bases at V and 8 bases at J, leaving 10 bases unmatched. The CDR3 is CASSLGTGASDSPLHF. Here the CDR3 DNA reads TGTGCCAGCAGCCTCGGGACAGGGGCGTCGGATTCACCCCTCCACTTT.

This chain uses TRBV19 with TRBJ2-2; perhaps D is TRBD1 or TRBD2 (5 bases each). Germline V lookup: CDR1 LNHDA, CDR2 SQIVND (reference sequence). Trimming took 7 bases from V and 5 from J, leaving 8 bases between them. The CDR3 totals 12 residues. CDR3 DNA sequence: TGTGCCAGTACGAGGGGAACCGGGGAGCTGTTTTTT. Protein sequence: CASTRGTGELFF.

This chain links TRBV10-3 with TRBJ2-7; 8 bases fit TRBD1. CDR1 and CDR2 (germline): ENHRY, SYGVKD. There are 12 residues in the CDR3. V was clipped by 6 bases and J by 5 bases; unmatched bases: 3. The CDR3: CAISRTGNEQYF. Written as DNA, the CDR3 is TGTGCCATCAGCCGGACAGGGAACGAGCAGTACTTC.

CDR3 residues: CASSFLPGELFF. CDR3 sequence (DNA): TGTGCCAGCAGTTTCCTCCCCGGGGAGCTGTTTTTT. The V and J genes are TRBV6-5 and TRBJ2-2; D not resolved. The CDR3 is 12 residues long. Trimming cost V 4 bases and J 6 bases, with 6 bases left between them. Germline lookup yields CDR1 MNHEY and CDR2 SVGAGI.

The V and J genes are TRBV24-1 and TRBJ1-5; D not certain. The CDR3 has 16 amino acids. Germline-derived CDR1 and CDR2 are KGHDR and SFDVKD. V was shortened by 4 bases and J by 0 bases, with 12 bases between the two germline ends. The CDR3 here is CATSEGQYSSNQPQHF. The CDR3, as DNA: TGTGCCACCAGTGAAGGCCAGTATTCTAGCAATCAGCCCCAGCATTTT.

The rearrangement links TRBV24-1 to TRBJ1-4; tentative D call: TRBD1 (5 bases). The CDR3 has 13 amino acids. Trimming left V 9 bases short and J 4 bases short, with 11 bases between. In germline, CDR1 is KGHDR, CDR2 SFDVKD. DNA of the CDR3: TGTGCCACCCAGGCAAGGGGTAATGAAAAACTGTTTTTT. Its translation: CATQARGNEKLFF.

This chain joins TRBV19 and TRBJ1-2; 10 bases fit TRBD1. From germline, CDR1 is LNHDA and CDR2 SQIVND (reference sequence). The junction had 6 bases not matched to a gene; V was cut back by 1 base and J by 4 bases. The CDR3 is 16 amino acids. The CDR3 loop is CASSIGGTGDFYGYTF. CDR3 DNA: TGTGCCAGTAGTATAGGAGGGACAGGGGACTTCTATGGCTACACCTTC.

The J gene is TRBJ2-1, the V gene TRBV19; no definite D call. V gave up 1 base and J gave up 6 bases, with 10 bases separating them. Germline V gene lookup returns CDR1 LNHDA and CDR2 SQIVND (reference sequence). The length of the CDR3 is 14 residues. The CDR3 is CASSIGDQTNEQFF. DNA of the CDR3: TGTGCCAGTAGTATAGGAGACCAGACCAATGAGCAGTTCTTC.

V and J are TRBV11-3 and TRBJ2-3, with D unresolved. This CDR3 region has 13 residues. Germline assignment: CDR1 SGHNT and CDR2 YENEEA. The V end lost 4 bases, the J end lost 4 bases, and 9 bases lay between the germline ends. The CDR3 protein is CASSWRSADTQYF. DNA of the CDR3: TGTGCCAGCAGCTGGAGAAGTGCAGATACGCAGTATTTT. The complete variable domain, with remaining parts taken from reference TRBV11-3 and TRBJ2-3, reads EAGVVQSPRYKIIEKKQPVAFWCNPISGHNTLYWYLQNLGQGPELLIRYENEEAVDDSQLPKDRFSAERLKGVDSTLKIQPAELGDSAVYLCASSWRSADTQYFGPGTRLTVL.

This clone was counted once. The V call is TRBV7-2, the J call TRBJ2-5; tentatively, D is TRBD2 (6 bases). This CDR3 comprises 14 residues. The germline CDR1 and CDR2 sequences are SGHTA and FQGNSA. V was trimmed by 3 bases and J by 3 bases, leaving 11 bases between them. The CDR3 loop is CASSFRRDEETQYF. CDR3 nucleotides: TGTGCCAGCAGCTTCAGGAGGGATGAAGAGACCCAGTACTTC. Full variable domain (remainder filled in from reference TRBV7-2 and TRBJ2-5): GAGVSQSPSNKVTEKGKDVELRCDPISGHTALYWYRQSLGQGLEFLIYFQGNSAPDKSGLPSDRFSAERTGGSVSTLTIQRTQQEDSAVYLCASSFRRDEETQYFGPGTRLLVL.

The rearrangement uses TRBV7-9 and TRBJ1-1; D not certain. CDR1 is SEHNR and CDR2 is FQNEAQ in the germline V gene (reference sequence). Trimming cost V 4 bases and J 2 bases, with 8 bases left between them. The CDR3 covers 13 residues. Written as DNA, the CDR3 is TGTGCCAGCAGCTCGGGAGCTAACACTGAAGCTTTCTTT. Its translation is CASSSGANTEAFF. Full variable domain (missing parts from reference TRBV7-9 and TRBJ1-1): DTGVSQNPRHKITKRGQNVTFRCDPISEHNRLYWYRQTLGQGPEFLTYFQNEAQLEKSRLLSDRFSAERPKGSFSTLEIQRTEQGDSAMYLCASSSGANTEAFFGQGTRLTVV.

This chain uses TRBV7-9 with TRBJ1-1; a possible D gene is TRBD1 (5 bases). V was clipped by 3 bases and J by 1 base, with 9 bases between them. The CDR3 totals 14 residues. In germline, CDR1 is SEHNR, CDR2 FQNEAQ (reference sequence). The CDR3 reads CASSFGTGNTEAFF. DNA for the CDR3: TGTGCCAGCAGCTTTGGGACGGGGAACACTGAAGCTTTCTTT.

The J gene is TRBJ1-4, the V gene TRBV3-1 (or the pseudogene TRBV3-2); D remains unclear. Germline CDR1 reads LGHDT; CDR2 reads YNNKEL (reference sequence). There are 17 residues in the CDR3. Between the trimmed V and J ends, which lost 0 bases and 2 bases, there was a span of 13 bases. DNA for the CDR3: TGTGCCAGCAGCCAAGATCGCCGGGGAGGCACTAATGAAAAACTGTTTTTT. Its protein is CASSQDRRGGTNEKLFF.

The chain combines TRBV28 with TRBJ1-1; D gene ambiguous. V was clipped by 1 base and J by 1 base, with 10 bases between them. Germline loops: CDR1 MDHEN, CDR2 SYDVKM. The CDR3 loop spans 15 amino acids. CDR3 residues: CASSLSRTANTEAFF. In nucleotides, the CDR3 is TGTGCCAGCAGTTTATCCCGGACTGCGAACACTGAAGCTTTCTTT.

This chain connects TRBV7-9 to TRBJ2-1; D gene unclear. V lost 1 base to trimming and J lost 6 bases, with 7 bases between them. The length of the CDR3 is 13 residues. CDR1 is SEHNR, CDR2 FQNEAQ, per germline (reference sequence). CDR3 in DNA: TGTGCCAGCAGCTTAGTCGTCCGCAATGAGCAGTTCTTC. Its protein product is CASSLVVRNEQFF. Full variable domain (missing parts from reference TRBV7-9 and TRBJ2-1): DTGVSQNPRHKITKRGQNVTFRCDPISEHNRLYWYRQTLGQGPEFLTYFQNEAQLEKSRLLSDRFSAERPKGSFSTLEIQRTEQGDSAMYLCASSLVVRNEQFFGPGTRLTVL.

The chain joins TRBV5-1 to TRBJ2-7, with TRBD1 matching 7 bases. CDR3 size: 14 residues. Germline V gene lookup returns CDR1 SGHRS and CDR2 YFSETQ. V shed 1 base, J shed 7 bases, and the junction held 8 bases outside the gene matches. CDR3 protein: CASSLNTGDEEQYF. The CDR3 DNA reads as TGCGCCAGCAGCTTGAATACAGGGGATGAAGAGCAGTACTTC.

The chain recombines TRBV7-3 with TRBJ1-5; no firm D call. CDR1 is SGHTA and CDR2 is FQGTGA in the germline V gene. The length of the CDR3 is 13 residues. The ends were cut back, 0 bases at V and 7 bases at J, with 7 bases in the middle. The CDR3 reads CASSLTAGQPQHF. The CDR3 DNA follows: TGTGCCAGCAGCTTAACTGCAGGCCAGCCCCAGCATTTT.

The rearrangement joins TRBV3-1 (or the pseudogene TRBV3-2) to TRBJ2-7, with a tentative D call TRBD2 (6 bases). Germline-derived CDR1 and CDR2 are LGHDT and YNNKEL (reference sequence). CDR3 length equals 16 residues. V was pared by 4 bases and J by 5 bases, with 21 bases between. The CDR3 coding sequence is TGTGCCAGCAGCCGAGAGGCGGAATCGGGGGTCCACGAGCAGTACTTC. Protein: CASSREAESGVHEQYF.